This TCR beta chain came from a study of blood T cell repertoires in COVID-19. In the study overall: Whether acute or convalescent, the COVID-19 samples came from the United States, Italy and Spain.

Per the germline V gene, CDR1 is SGHDN and CDR2 is FVKESK. The length of the CDR3 is 12 residues. V was shortened by 3 bases and J by 8 bases, with 11 bases between the two germline ends. Here immunoSEQ multiplex PCR was the method, and the copy in TCRdb shows in-frame clones only, minus some. In the table there are about 200,000 clones, around 80% of which are singletons. The TCR was taken from a woman older than 75 with acute or convalescent COVID-19. The V gene is TRBV14, the J gene TRBJ2-7; the D is unclear. Sequencing was carried out using peripheral blood. As DNA, the CDR3 is TGTGCCAGCAGCCAGTCCCGAGAGAAGCAGTACTTC. It encodes CASSQSREKQYF.